This is a list of T cell receptor beta chains from one sample in a study of vaccination effects on CD4 cells after COVID-19. Profiled with immunoSEQ multiplex PCR; TCRdb holds only in-frame clones, not every one. In the table there are 62,000 or so clones, roughly 80% of which are singletons. Their antigens are not known. The material was CD4+ T cells from PBMCs cultured with SARS-CoV-2 spike peptides, obtained before COVID-19 vaccination. All receptors come from a human donor who received a COVID-19 vaccine. CDR3s include the opening cysteine and the closing phenylalanine or tryptophan. The D gene is left open where the match is weak. Only some rows state a clone size, as once, few, many or a class for expanded clones.

d_call,v_call,j_call,clone_size,cdr3_nt,cdr3_aa
TRBD1,TRBV30,TRBJ2-5,NA,TGTGCCTGGCAGACAGGGGGCACGGAGACCCAGTACTTC,CAWQTGGTETQYF
NA,TRBV10-1,TRBJ1-1,few,TGCGCCAGCAGTGAAAACAGGAACACTGAAGCTTTCTTT,CASSENRNTEAFF
NA,TRBV5-1,TRBJ2-3,NA,TGCGCCAGCAGCTTGCTCCCCTCCACAGATACGCAGTATTTT,CASSLLPSTDTQYF
TRBD1,TRBV19,TRBJ1-5,NA,TGTGCCAGTAAGACGACAGGGCGAAACAATCAGCCCCAGCATTTT,CASKTTGRNNQPQHF
NA,TRBV5-1,TRBJ2-5,NA,TGCGCCAGCAGCTTGGCATTCGGACAGCAAGAGACCCAGTACTTC,CASSLAFGQQETQYF
NA,TRBV5-1,TRBJ2-3,NA,TGCGCCAGCAGCTTGGTAGAAGATACGCAGTATTTT,CASSLVEDTQYF
NA,TRBV7-3,TRBJ2-2,NA,TGTGCCAGCAGCCTTACGGTCACCGGGGAGCTGTTTTTT,CASSLTVTGELFF
NA,TRBV3-1/TRBV3-2,TRBJ1-4,NA,TGTGCCAGCAGCCGGAACGGGCCTGCAGTCGAAAAACTGTTTTTT,CASSRNGPAVEKLFF
NA,TRBV25-1,TRBJ2-5,NA,TGTGCCAGCAGTCGCCGGGACTCCCGGGGGAACCAGTACTTC,CASSRRDSRGNQYF
TRBD2,TRBV6-6,TRBJ2-2,NA,TGTGCCAGCAGTTCGCGGGGGACCACCGGGGAGCTGTTTTTT,CASSSRGTTGELFF
NA,TRBV6-2/TRBV6-3,TRBJ2-5,NA,TGTGCCAGCAGTTACTCAGGACAGCGAGGAGAGACCCAGTACTTC,CASSYSGQRGETQYF
NA,TRBV4-1,TRBJ1-4,NA,TGCGCCAGCAGCGCCAGACCCGCAACTAATGAAAAACTGTTTTTT,CASSARPATNEKLFF
TRBD1,TRBV7-9,TRBJ2-1,NA,TGTGCCAGCAGCCGTTGGACAGGCGAATCCTACAATGAGCAGTTCTTC,CASSRWTGESYNEQFF
TRBD2,TRBV7-2,TRBJ2-5,NA,TGTGCCAGCAGCTTAGCGAAGACTAGCGGGGGGGGGTACGGGACCCAGTACTTC,CASSLAKTSGGGYGTQYF
NA,TRBV19,TRBJ1-3,NA,TGTGCCAGTATGAGGGCCTCTGGAAACACCATATATTTT,CASMRASGNTIYF
TRBD2,TRBV5-1,TRBJ2-3,once,TGCGCCAGCAGCTTGAACAGCGGGGGGGCCACAGATACGCAGTATTTT,CASSLNSGGATDTQYF
NA,TRBV29-1,TRBJ2-1,NA,TGCAGCGTTGAAGTCCCCCCCGGGGATGAGCAGTTCTTC,CSVEVPPGDEQFF
NA,TRBV9,TRBJ2-6,NA,TGTGCCAGCAGCGGAAGACAGGATGGGATCTCTGGGGCCAACGTCCTGACTTTC,CASSGRQDGISGANVLTF
NA,TRBV5-1,TRBJ1-6,NA,TGCGCCAGCAGCTTTTGGCAGGATTCACCCCTCCACTTT,CASSFWQDSPLHF
NA,TRBV24-1,TRBJ2-1,NA,TGTGCCACCAGTGATTTGGGGCGGGGACGCTCCTACAATGAGCAGTTCTTC,CATSDLGRGRSYNEQFF
NA,TRBV6-2/TRBV6-3,TRBJ2-5,NA,TGTGCCAGCAGTACATGGCGGAACCCTGGGAAAGAGACCCAGTACTTC,CASSTWRNPGKETQYF
NA,TRBV11-3,TRBJ1-1,NA,TGTGCCAGCAGCCTTCAGTGGAACACTGAAGCTTTCTTT,CASSLQWNTEAFF
NA,TRBV19,TRBJ1-6,few,TGTGCCAGTAGTATCGATCAGGGTGGTAATTCACCCCTCCACTTT,CASSIDQGGNSPLHF
TRBD1,TRBV9,TRBJ2-5,NA,TGTGCCAGCAGCGCGGGACAGGGAGAGTGGGAGACCCAGTACTTC,CASSAGQGEWETQYF
NA,TRBV18,TRBJ2-1,NA,TGTGCCAGCTCACCACCTTACAGGTGGGATGAGCAGTTCTTC,CASSPPYRWDEQFF
NA,TRBV18,TRBJ2-1,NA,TGTGCCAGCTCACCACCGGCTATTAACAATGAGCAGTTCTTC,CASSPPAINNEQFF
TRBD1,TRBV19,TRBJ2-6,once,TGTGCCAGCCGGACAGGGCGAACCTCTGGGGCCAACGTCCTGACTTTC,CASRTGRTSGANVLTF
NA,TRBV5-1,TRBJ1-1,NA,TGCGCCAGCGGGACGGGACAGAACACTGAAGCTTTCTTT,CASGTGQNTEAFF
TRBD2,TRBV7-2,TRBJ2-5,NA,TGTGCCAGCAGCCGCGGGGGGGTCCAAGAGACCCAGTACTTC,CASSRGGVQETQYF
TRBD1,TRBV2,TRBJ2-1,NA,TGTGCCAGCAGTTGGGACAGGTCCAAATATGAGCAGTTCTTC,CASSWDRSKYEQFF
NA,TRBV18,TRBJ1-5,NA,TGTGCCAGCTCACCCAACATGGACGGGGGCAATCAGCCCCAGCATTTT,CASSPNMDGGNQPQHF
TRBD1,TRBV7-3,TRBJ1-4,NA,TGTGCCAGCAGCTCGAGTCCCGGGACAGGGAAATCCGCAACTAATGAAAAACTGTTTTTT,CASSSSPGTGKSATNEKLFF
TRBD1,TRBV7-8,TRBJ1-1,NA,TGTGCCAGCAGCTTAAGGGACAGGGGGCTGGGTACTGAAGCTTTCTTT,CASSLRDRGLGTEAFF
NA,TRBV7-2,TRBJ1-2,NA,TGTGCCAGCAGGCTCCCGGGGGGCAACTATGGCTACACCTTC,CASRLPGGNYGYTF
TRBD1,TRBV7-3,TRBJ2-4,NA,TGTGCCAGCAGCCCAAAGACAGGGTCCAAAAACATTCAGTACTTC,CASSPKTGSKNIQYF
TRBD1,TRBV27,TRBJ2-6,once,TGTGCCAGCAAAGGGACAGGGGCTGGGGCCAACGTCCTGACTTTC,CASKGTGAGANVLTF
TRBD1,TRBV19,TRBJ2-2,NA,TGTGCCAGTACCTTGACAGGGGGTACCGGGGAGCTGTTTTTT,CASTLTGGTGELFF
NA,TRBV2,TRBJ2-3,NA,TGTGCCAGCATCGGTCTTAAAAGCACAGATACGCAGTATTTT,CASIGLKSTDTQYF
NA,TRBV30,TRBJ2-6,NA,TGTGCCTGGCTTAAAAACAGGGCCGATAGTTCTGGGGCCAACGTCCTGACTTTC,CAWLKNRADSSGANVLTF
NA,TRBV6-6,TRBJ1-2,once,TGTGCCAGCAGCCCAGATATTGATGGCTACACCTTC,CASSPDIDGYTF